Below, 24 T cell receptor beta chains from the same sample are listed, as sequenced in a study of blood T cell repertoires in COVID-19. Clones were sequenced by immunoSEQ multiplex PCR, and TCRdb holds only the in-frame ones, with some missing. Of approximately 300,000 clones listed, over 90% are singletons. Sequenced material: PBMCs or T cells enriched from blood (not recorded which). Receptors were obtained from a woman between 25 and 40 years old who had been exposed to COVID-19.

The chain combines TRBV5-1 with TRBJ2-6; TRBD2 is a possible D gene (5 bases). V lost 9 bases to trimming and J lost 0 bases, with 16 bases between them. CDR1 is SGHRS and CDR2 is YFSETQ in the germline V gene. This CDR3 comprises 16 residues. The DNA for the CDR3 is TGCGCCACCTACCCCACCGGGAACTCTGGGGCCAACGTCCTGACTTTC. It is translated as CATYPTGNSGANVLTF.

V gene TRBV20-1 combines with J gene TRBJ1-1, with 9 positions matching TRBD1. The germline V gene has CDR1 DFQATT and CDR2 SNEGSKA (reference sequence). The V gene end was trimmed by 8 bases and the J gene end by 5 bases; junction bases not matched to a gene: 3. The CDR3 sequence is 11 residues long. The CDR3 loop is CSRTGDTEAFF. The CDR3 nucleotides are TGCAGTCGGACAGGGGATACTGAAGCTTTCTTT.

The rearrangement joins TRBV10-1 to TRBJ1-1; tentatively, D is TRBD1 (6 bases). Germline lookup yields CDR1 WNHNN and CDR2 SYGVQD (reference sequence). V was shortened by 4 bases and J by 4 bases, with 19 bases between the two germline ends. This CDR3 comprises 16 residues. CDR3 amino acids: CASSGELLGAVTEAFF. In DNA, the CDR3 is TGCGCCAGCAGTGGGGAACTTTTGGGGGCGGTCACTGAAGCTTTCTTT.

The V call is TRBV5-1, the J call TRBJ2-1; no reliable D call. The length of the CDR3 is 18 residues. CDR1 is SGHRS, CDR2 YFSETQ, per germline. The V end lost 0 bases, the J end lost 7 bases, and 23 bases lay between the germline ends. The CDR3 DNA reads TGCGCCAGCAGCTTGGGCAGAGGCAACGCTAGATTGGAAAATGAGCAGTTCTTC. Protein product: CASSLGRGNARLENEQFF.

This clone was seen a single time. The CDR3 loop reads CASSKAHGSSYNSPLHF. CDR3 nucleotides: TGTGCCAGCAGCAAAGCGCATGGGAGCTCCTATAATTCACCCCTCCACTTT. The V gene is TRBV21-1, the J gene TRBJ1-6. TRBV21-1 counts as a pseudogene. This CDR3 has 17 residues.

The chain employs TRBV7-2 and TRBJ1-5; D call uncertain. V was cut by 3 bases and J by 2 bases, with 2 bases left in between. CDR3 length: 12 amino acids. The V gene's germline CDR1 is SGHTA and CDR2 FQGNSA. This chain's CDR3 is CASSFGNQPQHF. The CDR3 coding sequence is TGTGCCAGCAGCTTCGGCAATCAGCCCCAGCATTTT.

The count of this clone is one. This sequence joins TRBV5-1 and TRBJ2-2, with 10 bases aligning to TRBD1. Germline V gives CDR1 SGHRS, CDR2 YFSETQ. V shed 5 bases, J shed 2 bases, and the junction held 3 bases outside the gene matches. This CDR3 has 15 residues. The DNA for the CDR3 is TGCGCCAGCAGAAGACAGGGGGCAAACACCGGGGAGCTGTTTTTT. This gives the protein CASRRQGANTGELFF.

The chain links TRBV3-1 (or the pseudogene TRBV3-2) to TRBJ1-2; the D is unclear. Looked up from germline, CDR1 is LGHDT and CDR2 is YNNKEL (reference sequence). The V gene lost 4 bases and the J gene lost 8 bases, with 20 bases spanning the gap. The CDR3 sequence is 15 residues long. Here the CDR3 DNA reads TGTGCCAGCAGCCCCCTAAAATCCCGCCGGGAAGGCTACACCTTC. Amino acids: CASSPLKSRREGYTF.

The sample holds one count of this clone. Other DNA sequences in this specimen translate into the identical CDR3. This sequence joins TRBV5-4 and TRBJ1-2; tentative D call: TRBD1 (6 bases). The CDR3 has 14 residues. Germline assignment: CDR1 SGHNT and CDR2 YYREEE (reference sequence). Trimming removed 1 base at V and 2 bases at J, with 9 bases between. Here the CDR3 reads CASSLRQGNYGYTF. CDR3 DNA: TGTGCCAGCAGCTTGCGGCAGGGGAACTATGGCTACACCTTC.

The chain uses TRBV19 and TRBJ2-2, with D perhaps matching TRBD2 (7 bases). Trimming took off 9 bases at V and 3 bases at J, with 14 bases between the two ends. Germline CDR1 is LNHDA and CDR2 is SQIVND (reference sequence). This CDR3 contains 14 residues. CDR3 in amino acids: CASRGGGDTGELFF. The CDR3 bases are TGTGCCAGCCGGGGAGGGGGTGACACCGGGGAGCTGTTTTTT.

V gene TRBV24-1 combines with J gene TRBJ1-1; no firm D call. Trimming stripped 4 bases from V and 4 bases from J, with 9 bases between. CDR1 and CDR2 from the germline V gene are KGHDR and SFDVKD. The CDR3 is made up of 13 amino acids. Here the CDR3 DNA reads TGTGCCACCAGTGACCGGGTAGTCACTGAAGCTTTCTTT. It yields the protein CATSDRVVTEAFF.

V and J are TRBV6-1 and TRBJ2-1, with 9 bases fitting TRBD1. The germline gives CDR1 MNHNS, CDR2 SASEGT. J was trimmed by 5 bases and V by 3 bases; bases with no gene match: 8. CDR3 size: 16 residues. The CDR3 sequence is CASSDTDRGGDNEQFF. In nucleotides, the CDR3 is TGTGCCAGCAGTGATACGGACAGGGGAGGAGACAATGAGCAGTTCTTC.

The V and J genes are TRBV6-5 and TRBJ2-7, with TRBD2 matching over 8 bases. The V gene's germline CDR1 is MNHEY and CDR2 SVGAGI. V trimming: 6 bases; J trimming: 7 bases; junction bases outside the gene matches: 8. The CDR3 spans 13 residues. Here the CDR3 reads CASSGGAGREQYF. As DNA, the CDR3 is TGTGCCAGCAGCGGGGGGGCCGGAAGGGAGCAGTACTTC.

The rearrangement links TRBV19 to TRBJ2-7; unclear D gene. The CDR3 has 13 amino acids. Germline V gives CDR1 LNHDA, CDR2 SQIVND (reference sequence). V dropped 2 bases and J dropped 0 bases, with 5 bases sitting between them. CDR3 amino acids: CASSITASYEQYF. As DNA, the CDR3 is TGTGCCAGTAGTATAACAGCCTCCTACGAGCAGTACTTC.

The CDR3 DNA reads as TGTGCCAGCAGTAGGCGACAGGGGCTTAACTATGGCTACACCTTC. Encoded protein: CASSRRQGLNYGYTF. V gene TRBV6-5 combines with J gene TRBJ1-2; 8 positions agree with TRBD1. Germline trimming cut 5 bases from V and 1 base from J; bases unmatched to any gene: 6. The germline V gene has CDR1 MNHEY and CDR2 SVGAGI. The CDR3 consists of 15 residues.

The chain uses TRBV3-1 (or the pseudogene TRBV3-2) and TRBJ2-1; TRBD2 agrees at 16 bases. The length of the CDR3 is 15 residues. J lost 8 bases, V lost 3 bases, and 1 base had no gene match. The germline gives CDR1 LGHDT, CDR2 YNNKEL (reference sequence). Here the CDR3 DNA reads TGTGCCAGCAGCCAGGGGACTAGCGGGGGGGATGAGCAGTTCTTC. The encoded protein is CASSQGTSGGDEQFF.

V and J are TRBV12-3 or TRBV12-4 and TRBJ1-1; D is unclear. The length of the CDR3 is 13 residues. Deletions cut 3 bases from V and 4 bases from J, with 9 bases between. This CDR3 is CASSFSVGTEAFF. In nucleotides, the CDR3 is TGTGCCAGCAGTTTCTCGGTTGGCACTGAAGCTTTCTTT.

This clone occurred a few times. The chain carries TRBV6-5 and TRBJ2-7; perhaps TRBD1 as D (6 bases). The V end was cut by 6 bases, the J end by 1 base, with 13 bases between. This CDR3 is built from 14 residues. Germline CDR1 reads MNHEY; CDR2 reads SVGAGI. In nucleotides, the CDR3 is TGTGCCAGCAGGGCAGAGGGACAATCCTACGAGCAGTACTTC. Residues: CASRAEGQSYEQYF.

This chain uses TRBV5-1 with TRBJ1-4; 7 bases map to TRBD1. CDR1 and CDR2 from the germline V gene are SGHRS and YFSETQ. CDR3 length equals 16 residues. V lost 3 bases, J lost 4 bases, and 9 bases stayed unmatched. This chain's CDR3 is CASSWKPGQINEKLFF. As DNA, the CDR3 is TGCGCCAGCAGCTGGAAACCGGGACAGATTAATGAAAAACTGTTTTTT.

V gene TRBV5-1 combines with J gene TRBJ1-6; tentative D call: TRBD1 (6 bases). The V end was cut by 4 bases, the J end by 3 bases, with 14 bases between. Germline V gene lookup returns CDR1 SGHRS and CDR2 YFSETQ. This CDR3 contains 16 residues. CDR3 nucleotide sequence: TGCGCCAGCAGCCTCGCAGGGGCCCGCTATAATTCACCCCTCCACTTT. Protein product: CASSLAGARYNSPLHF. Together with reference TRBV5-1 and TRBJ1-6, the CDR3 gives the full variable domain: KAGVTQTPRYLIKTRGQQVTLSCSPISGHRSVSWYQQTPGQGLQFLFEYFSETQRNKGNFPGRFSGRQFSNSRSEMNVSTLELGDSALYLCASSLAGARYNSPLHFGNGTRLTVT.

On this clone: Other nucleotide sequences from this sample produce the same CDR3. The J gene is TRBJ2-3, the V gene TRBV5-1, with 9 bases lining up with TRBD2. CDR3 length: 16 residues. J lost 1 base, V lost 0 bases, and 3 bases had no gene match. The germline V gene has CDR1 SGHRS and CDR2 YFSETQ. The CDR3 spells CASSLGASGGTDTQYF. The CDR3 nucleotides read TGCGCCAGCAGCTTGGGGGCTAGCGGGGGCACAGATACGCAGTATTTT.

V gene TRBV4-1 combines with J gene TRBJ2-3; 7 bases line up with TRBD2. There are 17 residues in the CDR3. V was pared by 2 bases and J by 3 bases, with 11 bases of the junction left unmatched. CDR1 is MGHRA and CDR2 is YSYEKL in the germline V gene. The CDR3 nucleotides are TGCGCCAGCAGCCAAATAAGACTAGCCCTGGAAACAGATACGCAGTATTTT. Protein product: CASSQIRLALETDTQYF.

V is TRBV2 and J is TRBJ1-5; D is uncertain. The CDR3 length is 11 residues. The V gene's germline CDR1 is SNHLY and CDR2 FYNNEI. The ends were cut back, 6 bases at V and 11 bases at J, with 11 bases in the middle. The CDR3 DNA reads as TGTGCCAGCAGGGGAGACGAGGCCCAGCATTTT. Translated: CASRGDEAQHF.

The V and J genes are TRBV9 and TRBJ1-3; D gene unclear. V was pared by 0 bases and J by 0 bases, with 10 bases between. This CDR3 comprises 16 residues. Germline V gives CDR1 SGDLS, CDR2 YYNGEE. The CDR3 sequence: CASSVEAVSSGNTIYF. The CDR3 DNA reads TGTGCCAGCAGCGTAGAGGCGGTTAGCTCTGGAAACACCATATATTTT.